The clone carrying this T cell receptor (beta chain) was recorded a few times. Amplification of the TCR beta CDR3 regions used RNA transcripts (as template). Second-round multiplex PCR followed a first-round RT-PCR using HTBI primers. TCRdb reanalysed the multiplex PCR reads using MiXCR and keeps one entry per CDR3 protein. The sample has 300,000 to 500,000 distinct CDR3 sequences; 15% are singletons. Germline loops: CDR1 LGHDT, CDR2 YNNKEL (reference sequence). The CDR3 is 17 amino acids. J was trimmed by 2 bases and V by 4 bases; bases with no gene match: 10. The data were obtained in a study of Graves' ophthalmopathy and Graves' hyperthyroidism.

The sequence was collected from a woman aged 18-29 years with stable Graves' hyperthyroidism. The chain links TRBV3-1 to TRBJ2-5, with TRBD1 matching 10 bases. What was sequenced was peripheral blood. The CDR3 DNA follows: TGTGCCAGCAGCCGAGCCGGGTGGACAGGGGGTCAAGAGACCCAGTACTTC. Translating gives CASSRAGWTGGQETQYF.